The 32 T cell receptor beta chains in this list originate from one sample, sequenced in a study of CD8 T cells in ankylosing spondylitis. TCRdb redid the calling of the 5' RACE reads with MiXCR, one entry per CDR3 protein. The sample has about 100,000 distinct CDR3 sequences; about 9% are singletons. The sequenced sample consisted of blood, either unsorted or a sorted T cell fraction (not recorded which). The origin of the receptors is a male donor with ankylosing spondylitis or in good health (not recorded which).

This clonotype has at least ten counts. The J gene is TRBJ2-7, the V gene TRBV3-1; 7 bases agree with TRBD1. From germline, CDR1 is LGHDT and CDR2 YNNKEL (reference sequence). Trimming removed 3 bases from V and 3 bases from J; junction bases left unmatched: 5. The CDR3 spans 14 residues. The CDR3 DNA reads TGTGCCAGCAGCCATTGGGACAGATTCTACGAGCAGTACTTC. It translates to CASSHWDRFYEQYF.

In the case of this clonotype: Just one base apart from a much larger clone, this may be a read error. The CDR3 protein is CTSSTTQKETQYF. CDR3 nucleotide sequence: TGTACCAGCTCAACCACTCAAAAAGAGACCCAGTACTTC. The gene calls are TRBV18 and TRBJ2-5; D is uncertain. The germline V gene has CDR1 KGHSH and CDR2 LQKENI. There are 13 residues in the CDR3.

CDR3 nucleotide sequence: TGCGCCAGCAGCTTTGTAGGGAGTGAGCAGTTCTTC. It specifies CASSFVGSEQFF. V gene TRBV5-1 combines with J gene TRBJ2-1; D might be TRBD2 (5 bases). From germline, CDR1 is SGHRS and CDR2 YFSETQ. V lost 2 bases, J lost 9 bases, and 9 bases lay in between. The CDR3 has 12 residues.

On this clonotype: One junction end disagrees with the germline gene, perhaps due to a read error. CDR3 sequence reads: CTSSGGTRRYSNYGYTF. DNA of the CDR3: TGTACCAGCAGTGGGGGGACACGCCGGTATTCCAACTATGGCTACACCTTC. This sequence joins TRBV2 and TRBJ1-2, with D perhaps matching TRBD1 (6 bases). Germline values: CDR1 SNHLY, CDR2 FYNNEI. The CDR3 is 17 amino acids.

This clonotype has at least ten counts. The chain joins TRBV6-2 or TRBV6-3 to TRBJ2-5; the match to TRBD1 covers 9 bases. The CDR3 covers 15 residues. The germline V gene has CDR1 MNHEY and CDR2 SVGEGT. Trimming cost V 6 bases and J 5 bases; bases outside gene matches: 10. The DNA for the CDR3 is TGTGCCAGCAGCCTACCGGGACAGGGCTGGGAGACCCAGTACTTC. It specifies CASSLPGQGWETQYF.

This clonotype has ten or more counts. The V gene is TRBV9, the J gene TRBJ2-1; TRBD2 is a possible D gene (5 bases). V dropped 2 bases and J dropped 7 bases, with 10 bases sitting between them. The CDR3 is 13 residues long. Germline CDR1 is SGDLS and CDR2 is YYNGEE. The CDR3 DNA reads TGTGCCAGCAGCGTTGGAGGTTGGAATGAGCAGTTCTTC. It yields the protein CASSVGGWNEQFF. Drawing the rest from reference TRBV9 and TRBJ2-1, the complete variable domain is DSGVTQTPKHLITATGQRVTLRCSPRSGDLSVYWYQQSLDQGLQFLIQYYNGEERAKGNILERFSAQQFPDLHSELNLSSLELGDSALYFCASSVGGWNEQFFGPGTRLTVL.

This clonotype was detected many times. The chain has TRBV29-1 and TRBJ1-1; D gene uncertain. V gave up 3 bases and J gave up 7 bases, with 3 bases separating them. This CDR3 is 9 amino acids long. Looked up from germline, CDR1 is SQVTM and CDR2 is ANQGSEA. The CDR3 nucleotides are TGCAGCGTTGACAGTGAAGCTTTCTTT. Protein sequence: CSVDSEAFF.

This clonotype was counted many times. V and J are TRBV20-1 and TRBJ1-1; D remains unclear. V was trimmed by 5 bases and J by 6 bases, leaving 22 bases between them. The length of the CDR3 is 15 residues. Looked up from germline, CDR1 is DFQATT and CDR2 is SNEGSKA (reference sequence). In nucleotides, the CDR3 is TGCAGTGCTCCCGATCCCGGCCCCTTGACCGCTGAAGCTTTCTTT. It is translated as CSAPDPGPLTAEAFF.

V gene TRBV3-1 combines with J gene TRBJ2-1; TRBD2 aligns across 11 bases. This CDR3 region has 20 residues. Germline V gives CDR1 LGHDT, CDR2 YNNKEL (reference sequence). V dropped 8 bases and J dropped 3; count of bases not matched to a gene: 21. The CDR3 here is CASCKPSSGGMWGGYNEQFF. CDR3 coding DNA: TGTGCCAGCTGCAAGCCCTCTAGCGGGGGGATGTGGGGTGGCTACAATGAGCAGTTCTTC.

This clonotype was counted ten times or more. The chain carries TRBV7-8 and TRBJ2-3; possibly TRBD1 for D (6 bases). This CDR3 is built from 15 residues. Per germline, CDR1 SGHVS and CDR2 FQNEAQ. V was trimmed by 4 bases and J by 3 bases, leaving 14 bases between them. CDR3 DNA sequence: TGTGCCAGCAGCTCCACCCAGGGGTTAACAGATACGCAGTATTTT. It encodes CASSSTQGLTDTQYF.

This clonotype was detected ten times or more. The chain uses TRBV7-2 and TRBJ1-1; perhaps TRBD1 as D (5 bases). The CDR3 covers 15 residues. Germline CDR1 is SGHTA and CDR2 is FQGNSA. V was pared by 4 bases and J by 6 bases, with 18 bases between. CDR3 loop: CASSSPGEGRAEAFF. CDR3 DNA sequence: TGTGCCAGCAGCTCCCCCGGGGAGGGGCGGGCTGAAGCTTTCTTT.

Regarding this clonotype: This CDR3 fails to terminate in the conserved phenylalanine or tryptophan, so it likely reflects a read error. The genes are TRBV12-3 or TRBV12-4 and TRBJ2-3; D is possibly TRBD2 (6 bases). Trimming shortened V by 6 bases and J by 5 bases, and 9 bases separated the two germline ends. The CDR3 is 12 residues long. This chain's CDR3 is CASSLGGDTQYY. CDR3 coding DNA: TGTGCCAGCAGCCTCGGGGGAGATACGCAGTATTAT.

The table lists this clonotype with many counts. V usage is TRBV28 and J usage is TRBJ1-5, with 8 bases lining up with TRBD1. This CDR3 has 14 residues. With 6 bases clipped from V and 2 bases from J, the junction kept 3 bases outside the gene matches. From germline, CDR1 is MDHEN and CDR2 SYDVKM. CDR3 in amino acids: CASSETGGNQPQHF. The CDR3 DNA is TGTGCCAGCAGCGAGACAGGGGGCAATCAGCCCCAGCATTTT.

This chain joins TRBV23-1 and TRBJ1-5; TRBD1 matches 9 bases. TRBV23-1 is marked as an open reading frame, function uncertain. The CDR3 runs to 20 residues. The V segment lost 7 bases and the J segment 5 bases; nucleotides outside the gene matches: 24. The CDR3 sequence: CASTPYEGTGKVGGHQPQHF. DNA of the CDR3: TGCGCCAGCACTCCCTACGAAGGGACAGGGAAGGTGGGAGGGCATCAGCCCCAGCATTTT.

This clonotype was found many times. The rearrangement uses TRBV6-2 or TRBV6-3 and TRBJ1-2; D might be TRBD1 (5 bases). Deletions cut 4 bases from V and 1 base from J, with 7 bases between. Per germline, CDR1 MNHEY and CDR2 SVGEGT. The CDR3 loop spans 13 amino acids. This CDR3 is CASSSDSNYGYTF. The CDR3 nucleotides read TGTGCCAGCAGTTCCGACAGTAACTATGGCTACACCTTC.

This clonotype was seen ten or more times. The V and J genes are TRBV20-1 and TRBJ1-4; 11 bases agree with TRBD1. Germline loops: CDR1 DFQATT, CDR2 SNEGSKA (reference sequence). CDR3 size: 18 residues. Germline trimming cut 6 bases from V and 8 bases from J; bases unmatched to any gene: 20. The CDR3 coding sequence is TGCAGTGCCCGATACCGGGACAGGGGGATTCAAGAGAGGGAAAAACTGTTTTTT. Translated: CSARYRDRGIQEREKLFF.

The V gene is TRBV9, the J gene TRBJ2-6; D gene ambiguous. The germline gives CDR1 SGDLS, CDR2 YYNGEE. CDR3 size: 14 residues. Trimming left V 5 bases short and J 0 bases short, with 6 bases between. CDR3 coding DNA: TGTGCCAGCAGTTCTAACTCTGGGGCCAACGTCCTGACTTTC. The encoded protein is CASSSNSGANVLTF.

Points on this clonotype: Given a much more abundant clone one base away, this may be a read error. The chain carries TRBV11-3 and TRBJ2-3, with D unclear. The CDR3 consists of 13 residues. Germline V gives CDR1 SGHNT, CDR2 YENEEA. Here the CDR3 reads CASSLGYPDMQYF. In nucleotides, the CDR3 is TGTGCCAGCAGCTTGGGGTATCCAGATATGCAGTATTTT.

This clonotype was counted ten times or more. This chain joins TRBV9 and TRBJ2-1; D unresolved. Trimming shortened V by 4 bases and J by 1 base, and 6 bases separated the two germline ends. The length of the CDR3 is 13 residues. Per germline, CDR1 SGDLS and CDR2 YYNGEE. The CDR3 here is CASSQQSYNEQFF. DNA for the CDR3: TGTGCCAGCAGCCAGCAATCCTACAATGAGCAGTTCTTC.

The sample holds many counts of this clonotype. The gene calls are TRBV5-1 and TRBJ2-7; D remains unclear. V lost 4 bases and J lost 0, with 17 bases in between. The CDR3 spans 16 residues. The germline CDR1 and CDR2 sequences are SGHRS and YFSETQ. The DNA of the CDR3 is TGCGCCAGCAGCAGCACTACCCTTTATAACTCCTACGAGCAGTACTTC. As protein: CASSSTTLYNSYEQYF.

In this sample, this clonotype turned up a few times. The chain couples TRBV7-3 to TRBJ1-2, with D possibly being TRBD1 (5 bases). This CDR3 has 13 residues. Germline values: CDR1 SGHTA, CDR2 FQGTGA. V lost 2 bases and J lost 8, with 12 bases in between. The CDR3 reads CASSLLGDGGYTF. CDR3 sequence (DNA): TGTGCCAGCAGCTTATTGGGGGACGGCGGCTACACCTTC. The full variable domain, its missing parts supplied by reference TRBV7-3 and TRBJ1-2, is GAGVSQTPSNKVTEKGKYVELRCDPISGHTALYWYRQSLGQGPEFLIYFQGTGAADDSGLPNDRFFAVRPEGSVSTLKIQRTERGDSAVYLCASSLLGDGGYTFGSGTRLTVV.

This clonotype came up many times. CDR3 protein: CATSRGTENTGELFF. DNA of the CDR3: TGTGCCACCAGCAGAGGTACAGAAAACACCGGGGAGCTGTTTTTT. The chain has TRBV15 and TRBJ2-2, with D unclear. CDR3 length equals 15 residues. With 1 base removed from V and 2 bases from J, the gap between germline ends came to 8 bases. Germline V CDR1 and CDR2: LNHNV, YYDKDF (reference sequence).

On this clonotype: Without the conserved terminal phenylalanine or tryptophan, this CDR3 likely stems from a read error. J is TRBJ2-5 and V is TRBV5-4; no clear D gene. This CDR3 is built from 11 residues. Trimming stripped 1 base from V and 5 bases from J, with 3 bases between. Germline assignment: CDR1 SGHNT and CDR2 YYREEE (reference sequence). The DNA of the CDR3 is TGTGCCAGCAGCTTGAGGGAGACCCAGTACTCC. This gives the protein CASSLRETQYS.

This clonotype has only a few counts. J is TRBJ2-4 and V is TRBV6-1; D gene ambiguous. Looked up from germline, CDR1 is MNHNS and CDR2 is SASEGT. The length of the CDR3 is 13 residues. V was shortened by 6 bases and J by 6 bases, with 12 bases between the two germline ends. CDR3 coding DNA: TGTGCCAGCAGACCTTCGAAAGGAAACATTCAGTACTTC. Protein product: CASRPSKGNIQYF.

Many counts were recorded for this clonotype. The V and J genes are TRBV2 and TRBJ2-7; 10 nucleotides align to TRBD2. The J segment lost 3 bases and the V segment lost 5 bases, leaving 10 bases of the junction unmatched. The germline V gene encodes CDR1 SNHLY and CDR2 FYNNEI. The CDR3 spans 16 residues. CDR3 nucleotides: TGTGCCAGCAGTACGGGACTAGCGACAAACTTCTACGAGCAGTACTTC. Amino acids: CASSTGLATNFYEQYF.

This clonotype was detected many times. This chain links TRBV10-3 with TRBJ2-5, with 10 nucleotides matching TRBD1. Germline CDR1 and CDR2: ENHRY and SYGVKD. This CDR3 contains 14 residues. The V gene end was trimmed by 6 bases and the J gene end by 4 bases; junction bases not matched to a gene: 5. The CDR3 region is CAISWTGGRETQYF. In DNA form, the CDR3 reads TGTGCCATCAGCTGGACAGGGGGGAGAGAGACCCAGTACTTC.

This clonotype was detected many times. This chain connects TRBV6-1 to TRBJ2-7, with 9 nucleotides matching TRBD1. The CDR3 length is 15 residues. Per the germline V gene, CDR1 is MNHNS and CDR2 is SASEGT. Trimming took 7 bases from V and 1 from J; bases not matched to a gene: 8. CDR3: CASKVAGTGSYEQYF. The CDR3 bases are TGTGCCAGCAAAGTCGCCGGGACAGGGTCCTACGAGCAGTACTTC.

This clonotype has at least ten counts. V and J are TRBV29-1 and TRBJ2-3; TRBD1 matches at 7 bases. The J segment lost 1 base and the V segment lost 7 bases, leaving 5 bases of the junction unmatched. The length of the CDR3 is 13 residues. Looked up from germline, CDR1 is SQVTM and CDR2 is ANQGSEA. CDR3 loop: CSARQGGTDTQYF. The CDR3 coding sequence is TGCAGCGCGCGACAGGGAGGCACAGATACGCAGTATTTT.

This clonotype was recorded many times. CDR3 protein: CASSSGTSGNNEQFF. The CDR3 bases are TGTGCCAGCAGCAGCGGGACTAGCGGAAACAATGAGCAGTTCTTC. The chain is built from TRBV7-2 and TRBJ2-1; 11 bases match TRBD2. Trimming cost V 5 bases and J 5 bases; bases outside gene matches: 5. The CDR3 is made up of 15 amino acids. The germline gives CDR1 SGHTA, CDR2 FQGNSA. Full variable domain (outside the CDR3, taken from reference TRBV7-2 and TRBJ2-1): GAGVSQSPSNKVTEKGKDVELRCDPISGHTALYWYRQSLGQGLEFLIYFQGNSAPDKSGLPSDRFSAERTGGSVSTLTIQRTQQEDSAVYLCASSSGTSGNNEQFFGPGTRLTVL.

Many counts were recorded for this clonotype. J is TRBJ2-7 and V is TRBV15, with 7 bases matching TRBD1. Germline CDR1 LNHNV, CDR2 YYDKDF (reference sequence). Trimming removed 6 bases from V and 2 bases from J; junction bases left unmatched: 7. The CDR3 consists of 14 residues. For the CDR3, the DNA is TGTGCCACCAGTCCCGGGACAGACGCCTACGAGCAGTACTTC. Translation gives CATSPGTDAYEQYF.

At least ten counts were recorded for this clonotype. The J gene is TRBJ2-1, the V gene TRBV2; 9 positions match TRBD2. The germline gives CDR1 SNHLY, CDR2 FYNNEI. V lost 3 bases and J lost 0; bases outside the gene matches: 0. The CDR3 runs to 15 residues. CDR3 nucleotide sequence: TGTGCCAGCAGTGAGCGGGGGGGCTCCTACAATGAGCAGTTCTTC. It is translated as CASSERGGSYNEQFF.

This clonotype was recorded at least ten times. This sequence joins TRBV5-1 and TRBJ1-1, with D perhaps TRBD1 (5 bases). CDR1 and CDR2 from the germline V gene are SGHRS and YFSETQ. With 0 bases removed from V and 3 bases from J, the gap between germline ends came to 12 bases. The CDR3 sequence is 15 residues long. The CDR3 is CASSLDLVGDTEAFF. Here the CDR3 DNA reads TGCGCCAGCAGCTTGGATCTCGTGGGGGACACTGAAGCTTTCTTT.